The 7 T cell receptor beta chains in this list originate from one sample, sequenced in a study of radiotherapy plus CTLA-4 blockade in lung cancer. TCRdb keeps only in-frame clones here, not all; method: immunoSEQ multiplex PCR. The sample lists tens of thousands of clones; 60% to 75% were seen once. Sequenced material: peripheral blood, taken from a patient treated with radiotherapy plus ipilimumab. The receptors come from a human donor with non-small cell lung cancer who had stable disease on radiotherapy plus ipilimumab.

This chain joins TRBV25-1 and TRBJ1-2; maybe TRBD1 (6 bases). V was pared by 8 bases and J by 7 bases, with 14 bases between. From germline, CDR1 is MGHDK and CDR2 SYGVNS. This CDR3 region has 12 residues. The CDR3 here is CASWAGVRGYTF. DNA of the CDR3: TGTGCCAGCTGGGCAGGGGTTCGTGGCTACACCTTC.

The chain combines TRBV11-1 with TRBJ2-3, with TRBD2 matching 7 bases. CDR3 length equals 15 residues. Germline V lookup: CDR1 SGHAT, CDR2 FQDESV (reference sequence). The V gene end was trimmed by 7 bases and the J gene end by 3 bases; junction bases not matched to a gene: 10. CDR3 sequence reads: CASTAGGRETDTQYF. The CDR3 region has the DNA TGTGCCAGCACGGCAGGCGGGAGAGAGACAGATACGCAGTATTTT. The complete variable domain, with remaining parts taken from reference TRBV11-1 and TRBJ2-3, reads EAEVAQSPRYKITEKSQAVAFWCDPISGHATLYWYRQILGQGPELLVQFQDESVVDDSQLPKDRFSAERLKGVDSTLKIQPAELGDSAMYLCASTAGGRETDTQYFGPGTRLTVL.

Details on this clone: Compared with germline, one end of the junction differs, possibly owing to a read error. The chain recombines TRBV5-1 with TRBJ2-7; D gene uncertain. The CDR3 sequence is 14 residues long. Per the germline V gene, CDR1 is SGHRS and CDR2 is YFSETQ. CDR3 nucleotide sequence: TGCGCCAGCAGACAAACAAACGGGCCTTACGGGCAGTACTTC. Translated, it gives CASRQTNGPYGQYF.

The chain combines TRBV15 with TRBJ1-2, with D perhaps TRBD1 (5 bases). Per germline, CDR1 LNHNV and CDR2 YYDKDF (reference sequence). The CDR3 covers 14 residues. V was shortened by 3 bases and J by 3 bases, with 11 bases between the two germline ends. DNA of the CDR3: TGTGCCACCAGCAGTCAAGCAGGGCACTATGGCTACACCTTC. Translated, it gives CATSSQAGHYGYTF.

The rearrangement uses TRBV30 and TRBJ2-7, with D tentatively TRBD2 (6 bases). The CDR3 sequence is 16 residues long. The V gene lost 6 bases and the J gene lost 3 bases, with 24 bases spanning the gap. Per germline, CDR1 GTSNPN and CDR2 SVGIG (reference sequence). CDR3 in DNA: TGTGCCTGCCGAAGGAGGGAGGACTGGGGAAACTACGAGCAGTACTTC. Translation gives CACRRREDWGNYEQYF.

On this clone: The sample holds other DNA sequences that translate to the same CDR3. The chain links TRBV6-5 to TRBJ2-7, with a possible D match to TRBD2 (5 bases). This CDR3 is built from 14 residues. The V end lost 0 bases, the J end lost 6 bases, and 12 bases lay between the germline ends. Germline CDR1 and CDR2: MNHEY and SVGAGI. CDR3 in amino acids: CASSYSSRGSEQYF. CDR3 DNA sequence: TGTGCCAGCAGTTACTCGTCTCGAGGGAGCGAGCAGTACTTC.

This chain connects TRBV7-6 to TRBJ2-1; 7 positions match TRBD2. CDR1 is SGHVS and CDR2 is FNYEAQ in the germline V gene. V shed 2 bases, J shed 9 bases, and the junction held 13 bases outside the gene matches. The CDR3 has 16 residues. Written as DNA, the CDR3 is TGTGCCAGCAGCTTACGGGTAGGGCGGGAGTTTTTTGAGCAGTTCTTC. It specifies CASSLRVGREFFEQFF.